This T cell receptor beta chain stems from a study of response to subunit inactivated influenza vaccine. Overall study findings and caveats: There was a suggestion from the authors that each seasonal influenza vaccination recruits few new T cells.

TCRdb redid the calling of the RT-PCR reads with MiXCR, one entry per CDR3 protein. The profile shows fewer than 200,000 distinct CDR3 sequences, about 9.3% of them singletons. This clonotype came up a few times. The antigen is unknown. Germline V lookup: CDR1 MNHEY, CDR2 SVGAGI. This CDR3 is 17 amino acids long. V was pared by 1 base and J by 5 bases, with 8 bases of the junction left unmatched. The sample was non-naive T cells sorted from PBMCs, taken on the day of vaccination. The clonotype originates from a man in his fifties who received an inactivated influenza vaccine. V and J are TRBV6-5 and TRBJ2-2, with 9 bases fitting TRBD1. The CDR3 spells CASSYYGSQGATGELFF. CDR3 coding DNA: TGTGCCAGCAGTTACTATGGTTCACAGGGGGCGACCGGGGAGCTGTTTTTT.